This TCR beta chain was recovered during a study of cytomegalovirus exposure and HLA in healthy donors. Germline assignment: CDR1 MDHEN and CDR2 SYDVKM. Trimming left V 7 bases short and J 1 base short, with 13 bases between. The CDR3 runs to 14 residues. Study-wide results and caveats: Most TCR sequences proved rare, with some public TCRs found in many donors.

In its sample, this clone was seen a few times. Its antigen is not known. Primers: 60 Vbeta forward and 13 Jbeta reverse. The protocol was immunoSEQ multiplex PCR, while the TCRdb copy is restricted to in-frame clones and leaves out a portion. The top ten clones hold around 8.7% of a sample with under 45,000 clones, over 55% of them seen once. Though probably carrying unrecorded immune exposures, donors were nominally healthy at sampling. The TCR sequence derives from a human donor in good health. This chain connects TRBV28 to TRBJ2-5; D is unresolved. Material: PBMCs. CDR3 DNA: TGTGCCAGCACCTCGCGAAGAGCCCAAGAGACCCAGTACTTC. As protein: CASTSRRAQETQYF.